The 17 T cell receptor beta chains in this list originate from one sample, sequenced in a study of T-cell reconstitution after alpha-beta-depleted transplantation in children. A TCRbeta library incorporating unique molecular identifiers was prepared. One entry per CDR3 protein, called by TCRdb with MiXCR from the PCR reads. The sample holds 200,000 to 250,000 distinct CDR3 sequences, 7.5% to 9.5% seen once. Sample: PBMCs, mostly from graft donor cells, taken 360 days after TCRalphabeta/CD19-depleted stem cell transplant. These receptors all come from a male patient between 2 and 15 years old who had a stem cell transplant for acute myeloid leukemia, so the T cells may come from the graft donor.

This clonotype came up many times. The V gene is TRBV6-6, the J gene TRBJ2-3; D gene ambiguous. Germline loops: CDR1 MNHNY, CDR2 SVGAGI (reference sequence). The CDR3 covers 13 residues. The V and J ends lost 0 bases and 1 base respectively, with 2 bases between them. CDR3 sequence reads: CASSYSGTDTQYF. The CDR3 region has the DNA TGTGCCAGCAGTTACTCCGGCACAGATACGCAGTATTTT.

This clonotype has ten or more counts. The chain is built from TRBV20-1 and TRBJ2-3; 8 positions match TRBD1. There are 14 residues in the CDR3. J gave up 4 bases and V 6 bases, and 9 bases lay outside the gene matches. Looked up from germline, CDR1 is DFQATT and CDR2 is SNEGSKA (reference sequence). The CDR3 region is CSANGQGHPDTQYF. The CDR3 DNA reads as TGCAGTGCGAACGGACAGGGACATCCAGATACGCAGTATTTT.

Many counts were recorded for this clonotype. The chain links TRBV5-1 to TRBJ2-3, with a possible D match to TRBD1 (5 bases). In germline, CDR1 is SGHRS, CDR2 YFSETQ. V was cut by 5 bases and J by 0 bases, with 7 bases left in between. The CDR3 contains 13 residues. Written as DNA, the CDR3 is TGCGCCAGCAGGACAGACAGCACAGATACGCAGTATTTT. Its protein product is CASRTDSTDTQYF.

The J gene is TRBJ2-7, the V gene TRBV20-1; D is undetermined. Trimming shortened V by 6 bases and J by 0 bases, and 12 bases separated the two germline ends. The V gene's germline CDR1 is DFQATT and CDR2 SNEGSKA (reference sequence). The CDR3 consists of 13 residues. The CDR3 loop is CSAERRSSYEQYF. Here the CDR3 DNA reads TGCAGTGCAGAGAGACGGAGCTCCTACGAGCAGTACTTC.

This clonotype has ten or more counts. The chain recombines TRBV29-1 with TRBJ2-5, with TRBD1 matching over 9 bases. The CDR3 is 12 amino acids. Germline V gives CDR1 SQVTM, CDR2 ANQGSEA. With 7 bases clipped from V and 5 bases from J, the junction kept 5 bases outside the gene matches. The CDR3 sequence: CSGGQGGETQYF. The CDR3 DNA is TGCAGCGGGGGACAGGGTGGGGAGACCCAGTACTTC.

This clonotype has at least ten counts. The chain carries TRBV5-1 and TRBJ2-5; D possibly corresponds to TRBD1 (7 bases). Germline-derived CDR1 and CDR2 are SGHRS and YFSETQ. The CDR3 contains 15 residues. Trimming left V 4 bases short and J 7 bases short, with 20 bases between. The CDR3 loop reads CASSIAGGSLGTQYF. In DNA form, the CDR3 reads TGCGCCAGCAGCATCGCAGGGGGGTCTTTGGGGACCCAGTACTTC.

This clonotype showed up many times. The chain carries TRBV10-3 and TRBJ2-3; perhaps D is TRBD1 or TRBD2 (5 bases each). The CDR3 spans 14 residues. V lost 10 bases and J lost 2, with 16 bases in between. Per germline, CDR1 ENHRY and CDR2 SYGVKD. The CDR3 loop reads CATREEGPTDTQYF. The CDR3 DNA is TGTGCCACCCGTGAAGAGGGGCCCACAGATACGCAGTATTTT.

Concerning this clonotype: The junction and the germline gene differ at one end; a read error may be behind it. This sequence joins TRBV19 and TRBJ1-6, with a possible D match to TRBD1 (5 bases). The CDR3 is 14 residues long. CDR1 LNHDA and CDR2 SQIVND come from the germline V gene (reference sequence). CDR3: CASSVRGYSSPLHF. In DNA form, the CDR3 reads TGTGCCAGTAGCGTCCGGGGCTATAGTTCACCCCTCCACTTT.

This clonotype was seen a handful of times. The chain employs TRBV7-3 and TRBJ1-6; D unclear. The germline V gene has CDR1 SGHTA and CDR2 FQGTGA. Trimming pared 5 bases from V and 6 bases from J, leaving 8 bases between. The CDR3 runs to 13 residues. The CDR3 coding sequence is TGTGCCAGCAGCCAGGACGGTAATTCACCCCTCCACTTT. It yields the protein CASSQDGNSPLHF.

This clonotype was detected many times. The chain carries TRBV20-1 and TRBJ2-3, with 8 bases matching TRBD2. Per germline, CDR1 DFQATT and CDR2 SNEGSKA (reference sequence). The J segment lost 5 bases and the V segment lost 3 bases, leaving 1 base of the junction unmatched. This CDR3 spans 12 amino acids. CDR3 sequence reads: CSASGGVDTQYF. CDR3 bases: TGCAGTGCTAGCGGGGGGGTAGATACGCAGTATTTT.

This clonotype was recorded many times. The chain couples TRBV7-9 to TRBJ2-7, with D perhaps TRBD1 (6 bases). Looked up from germline, CDR1 is SEHNR and CDR2 is FQNEAQ (reference sequence). The CDR3 has 15 amino acids. The V end was cut by 3 bases, the J end by 2 bases, with 14 bases between. The CDR3 protein is CASSLGAQYTYEQYF. CDR3 nucleotide sequence: TGTGCCAGCAGCTTGGGGGCACAATATACCTACGAGCAGTACTTC.

The chain links TRBV12-3 or TRBV12-4 to TRBJ2-1; TRBD2 agrees at 10 bases. This CDR3 comprises 17 residues. V lost 1 base, J lost 4 bases, and 7 bases stayed unmatched. The CDR3 nucleotides read TGTGCCAGCAGTTTAGATGGTAGTAGCGGGAGGTACAATGAGCAGTTCTTC. The encoded protein is CASSLDGSSGRYNEQFF.

As for this clonotype: Given a much more abundant clone one base away, this may be a read error. The chain's CDR3 is CASSQDPGDADTQYF. The CDR3 nucleotides are TGCGCCAGCAGCCAAGACCCGGGGGACGCAGATACGCAGTATTTT. The chain is built from TRBV4-1 and TRBJ2-3, with TRBD2 as a possible D gene (6 bases). The length of the CDR3 is 15 residues. Germline V CDR1 and CDR2: MGHRA, YSYEKL. V was cut by 0 bases and J by 4 bases, with 11 bases left in between.

In this sample, this clonotype turned up many times. CDR3 residues: CASSSLLRKETQYF. In DNA, the CDR3 is TGTGCCAGCAGTTCCCTGCTCAGGAAAGAGACCCAGTACTTC. The chain recombines TRBV12-3 or TRBV12-4 with TRBJ2-5, with D unresolved. The V and J ends lost 4 bases and 3 bases respectively, with 12 bases between them. The CDR3 is 14 amino acids.

With respect to this clonotype: Sequence at one end of the junction differs from germline and may be a read error. V gene TRBV24-1 combines with J gene TRBJ2-1, with D maybe TRBD2 (6 bases). The CDR3 is 16 amino acids. Germline CDR1 and CDR2: KGHDR and SFDVKD. This CDR3 reads CAASYSRGPAYNEQFF. The CDR3 DNA reads TGTGCCGCCAGTTATTCGCGGGGTCCTGCCTACAATGAGCAGTTCTTC.

This clonotype has at least ten counts. V and J are TRBV4-2 and TRBJ2-1; 9 positions agree with TRBD2. The CDR3 is 17 amino acids. Trimming took 0 bases from V and 6 from J; bases not matched to a gene: 9. Germline CDR1 LGHNA, CDR2 YNFKEQ. The CDR3 spells CASSQDKGTSGFNEQFF. CDR3 in DNA: TGTGCCAGCAGCCAAGATAAGGGAACTAGCGGGTTCAATGAGCAGTTCTTC.

The table lists this clonotype with many counts. This rearrangement joins TRBV14 to TRBJ1-1, with D hard to call. CDR1 and CDR2 (germline): SGHDN, FVKESK. The V end lost 2 bases, the J end lost 7 bases, and 14 bases lay between the germline ends. The CDR3 runs 14 residues. CDR3 loop: CASSQHFTTGEAFF. The DNA for the CDR3 is TGTGCCAGCAGCCAACATTTTACGACGGGTGAAGCTTTCTTT.